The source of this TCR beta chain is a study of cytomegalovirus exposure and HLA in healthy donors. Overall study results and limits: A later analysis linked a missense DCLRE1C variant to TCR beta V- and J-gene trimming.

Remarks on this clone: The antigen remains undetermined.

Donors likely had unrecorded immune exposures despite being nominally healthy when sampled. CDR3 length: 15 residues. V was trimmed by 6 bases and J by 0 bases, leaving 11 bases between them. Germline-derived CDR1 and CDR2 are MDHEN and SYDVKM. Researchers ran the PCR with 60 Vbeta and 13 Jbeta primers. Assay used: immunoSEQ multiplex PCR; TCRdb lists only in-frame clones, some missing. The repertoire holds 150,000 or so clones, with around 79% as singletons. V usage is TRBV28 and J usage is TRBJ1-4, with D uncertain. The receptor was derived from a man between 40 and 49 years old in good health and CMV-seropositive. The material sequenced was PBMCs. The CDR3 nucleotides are TGTGCCAGCAGCGGAAGACTAGCAACTAATGAAAAACTGTTTTTT. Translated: CASSGRLATNEKLFF.